This paragraph reports one T cell receptor (beta chain). What it binds is unknown. These data are taken from a study of T-cell memory formation after mild COVID-19. Germline V gives CDR1 MNHEY, CDR2 SVGAGI. The V gene end was trimmed by 5 bases and the J gene end by 2 bases; junction bases not matched to a gene: 6. The CDR3 spans 15 residues. General study results and limits: Researchers could not confirm that second-wave clones peaking on day 37 targeted SARS-CoV-2. Of the contracting clones, CD4+ ones lay mainly in CM and EM, and CD8+ ones in EMRA. Clones that contracted from day 15 to 85 had balanced CD4/CD8; later expanders were CD4+ biased.

TCRdb re-derived calls from the 5' RACE reads in MiXCR, one entry per CDR3 protein. The sample includes approximately 110,000 distinct CDR3 sequences, 22% of them seen just once. The gene calls are TRBV6-5 and TRBJ2-5; 9 nucleotides align to TRBD2. The clonotype comes from a man between 18 and 29 years old who had mild COVID-19 (a few samples of this study predate the infection). Cell type and time point are not known. The specimen was PBMCs or a T cell subset sorted from them (not recorded which). In nucleotides, the CDR3 is TGTGCCAGCAGTACGTCTAGCGGGGCGCAAGAGACCCAGTACTTC. Protein: CASSTSSGAQETQYF.